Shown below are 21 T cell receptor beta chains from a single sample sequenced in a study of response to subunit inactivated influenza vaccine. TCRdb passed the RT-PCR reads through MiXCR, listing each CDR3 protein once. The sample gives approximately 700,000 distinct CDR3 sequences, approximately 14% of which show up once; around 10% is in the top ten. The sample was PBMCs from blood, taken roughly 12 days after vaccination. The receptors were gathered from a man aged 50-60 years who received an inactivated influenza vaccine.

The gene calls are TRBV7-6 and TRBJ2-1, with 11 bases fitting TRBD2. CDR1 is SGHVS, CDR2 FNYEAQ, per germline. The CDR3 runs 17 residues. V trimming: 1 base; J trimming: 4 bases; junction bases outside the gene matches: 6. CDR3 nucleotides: TGTGCCAGCAGCTTAGTGACGGGACTAGCGGTTTACAATGAGCAGTTCTTC. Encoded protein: CASSLVTGLAVYNEQFF.

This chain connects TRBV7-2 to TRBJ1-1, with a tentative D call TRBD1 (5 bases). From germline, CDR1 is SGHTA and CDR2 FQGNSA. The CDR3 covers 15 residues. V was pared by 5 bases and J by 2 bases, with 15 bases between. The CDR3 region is CASSLQWGGNTEAFF. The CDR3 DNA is TGTGCCAGCAGCCTTCAGTGGGGGGGAAACACTGAAGCTTTCTTT. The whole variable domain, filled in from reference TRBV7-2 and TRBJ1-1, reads GAGVSQSPSNKVTEKGKDVELRCDPISGHTALYWYRQSLGQGLEFLIYFQGNSAPDKSGLPSDRFSAERTGGSVSTLTIQRTQQEDSAVYLCASSLQWGGNTEAFFGQGTRLTVV.

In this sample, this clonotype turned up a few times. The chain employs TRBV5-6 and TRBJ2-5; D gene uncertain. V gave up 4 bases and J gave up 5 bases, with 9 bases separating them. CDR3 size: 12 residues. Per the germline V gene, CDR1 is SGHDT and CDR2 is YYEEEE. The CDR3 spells CASSIGRETQYF. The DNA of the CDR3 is TGTGCCAGCAGCATCGGAAGGGAGACCCAGTACTTC.

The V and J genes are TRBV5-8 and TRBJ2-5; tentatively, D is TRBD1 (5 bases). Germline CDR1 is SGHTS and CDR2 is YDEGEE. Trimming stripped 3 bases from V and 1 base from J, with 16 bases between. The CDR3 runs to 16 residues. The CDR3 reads CASSSIIQEPQETQYF. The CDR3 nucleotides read TGTGCCAGCAGCTCGATAATACAGGAGCCCCAAGAGACCCAGTACTTC. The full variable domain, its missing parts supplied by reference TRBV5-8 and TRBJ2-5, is EAGVTQSPTHLIKTRGQQATLRCSPISGHTSVYWYQQALGLGLQFLLWYDEGEERNRGNFPPRFSGRQFPNYSSELNVNALELEDSALYLCASSSIIQEPQETQYFGPGTRLLVL.

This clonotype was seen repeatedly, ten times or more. In nucleotides, the CDR3 is TGTGCCAGCAGCCCCAGGGGGCTAGCGGAAGAGACCCAGTACTTC. As protein: CASSPRGLAEETQYF. The V gene is TRBV7-9, the J gene TRBJ2-5; the D gene is possibly TRBD1 (8 bases). The germline V gene has CDR1 SEHNR and CDR2 FQNEAQ (reference sequence). CDR3 length equals 15 residues. Trimming shortened V by 5 bases and J by 3 bases, and 16 bases separated the two germline ends.

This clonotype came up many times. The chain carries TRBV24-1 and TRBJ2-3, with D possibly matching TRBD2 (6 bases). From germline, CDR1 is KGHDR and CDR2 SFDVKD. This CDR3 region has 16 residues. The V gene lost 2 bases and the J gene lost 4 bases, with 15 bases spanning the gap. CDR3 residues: CATSDSGRVGADTQYF. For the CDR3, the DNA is TGTGCCACCAGTGATTCCGGGAGAGTCGGCGCAGATACGCAGTATTTT.

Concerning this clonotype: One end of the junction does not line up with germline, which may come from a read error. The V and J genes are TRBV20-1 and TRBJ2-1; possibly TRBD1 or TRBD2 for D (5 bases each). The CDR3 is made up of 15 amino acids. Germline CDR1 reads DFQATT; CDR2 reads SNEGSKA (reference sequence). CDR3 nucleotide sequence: TGCAGTGCTGGCCTAGTGGGGGAACGTAACAATGAGAAGTTCTTC. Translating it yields CSAGLVGERNNEKFF.

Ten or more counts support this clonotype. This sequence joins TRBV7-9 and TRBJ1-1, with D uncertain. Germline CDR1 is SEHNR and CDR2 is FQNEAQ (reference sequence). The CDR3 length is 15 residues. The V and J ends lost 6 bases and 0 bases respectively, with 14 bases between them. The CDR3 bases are TGTGCCAGCAGACCCTCCAGGTCTCTGAACACTGAAGCTTTCTTT. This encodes CASRPSRSLNTEAFF.

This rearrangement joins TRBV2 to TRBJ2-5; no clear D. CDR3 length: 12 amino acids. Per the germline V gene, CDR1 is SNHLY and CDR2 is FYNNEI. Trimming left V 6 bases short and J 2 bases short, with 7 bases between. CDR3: CASRGQQETQYF. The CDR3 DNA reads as TGTGCCAGCAGGGGTCAACAAGAGACCCAGTACTTC.

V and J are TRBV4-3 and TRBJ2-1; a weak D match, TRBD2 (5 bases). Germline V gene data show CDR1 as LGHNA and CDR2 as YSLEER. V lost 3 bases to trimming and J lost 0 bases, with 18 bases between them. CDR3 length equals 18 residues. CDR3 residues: CASSQSAGLGSSYNEQFF. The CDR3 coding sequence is TGCGCCAGCAGCCAGAGTGCAGGATTGGGGAGCTCCTACAATGAGCAGTTCTTC.

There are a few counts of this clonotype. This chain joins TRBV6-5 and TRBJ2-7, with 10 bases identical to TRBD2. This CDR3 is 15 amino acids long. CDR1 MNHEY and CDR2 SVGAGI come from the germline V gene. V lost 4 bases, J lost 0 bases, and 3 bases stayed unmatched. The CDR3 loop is CASSWSSGSSYEQYF. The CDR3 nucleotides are TGTGCCAGCAGTTGGTCTAGCGGGAGCTCCTACGAGCAGTACTTC.

The CDR3 DNA follows: TGTGCCAGCAGCTTGGCCCCCGACAGGAGCTCCTATAATTCACCCCTCCACTTT. Amino acid sequence: CASSLAPDRSSYNSPLHF. The V and J genes are TRBV5-6 and TRBJ1-6; maybe TRBD1 (6 bases). The V and J ends lost 0 bases and 0 bases respectively, with 13 bases between them. Germline V gene data show CDR1 as SGHDT and CDR2 as YYEEEE. CDR3 length: 18 residues.

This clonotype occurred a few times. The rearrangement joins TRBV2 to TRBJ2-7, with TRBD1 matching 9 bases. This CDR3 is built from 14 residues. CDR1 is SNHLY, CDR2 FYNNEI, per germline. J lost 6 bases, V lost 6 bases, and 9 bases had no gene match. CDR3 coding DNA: TGTGCCAGCAGATCCGGGACAGGGAGGCGCGAGCAGTACTTC. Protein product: CASRSGTGRREQYF.

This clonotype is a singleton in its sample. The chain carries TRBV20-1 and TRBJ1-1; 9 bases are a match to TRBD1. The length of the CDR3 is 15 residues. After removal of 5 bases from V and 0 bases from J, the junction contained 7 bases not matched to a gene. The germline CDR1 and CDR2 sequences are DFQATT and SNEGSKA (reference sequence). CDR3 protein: CSALRQGGMNTEAFF. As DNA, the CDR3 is TGCAGTGCTCTTAGACAGGGGGGTATGAACACTGAAGCTTTCTTT.

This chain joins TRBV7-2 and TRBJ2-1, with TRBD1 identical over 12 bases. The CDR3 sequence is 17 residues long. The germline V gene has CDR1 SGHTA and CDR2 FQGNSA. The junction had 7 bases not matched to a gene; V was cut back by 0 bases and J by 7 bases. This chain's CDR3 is CASSLARGTGGINEQFF. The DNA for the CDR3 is TGTGCCAGCAGCTTAGCGCGGGGGACAGGGGGCATTAATGAGCAGTTCTTC. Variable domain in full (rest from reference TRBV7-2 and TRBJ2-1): GAGVSQSPSNKVTEKGKDVELRCDPISGHTALYWYRQSLGQGLEFLIYFQGNSAPDKSGLPSDRFSAERTGGSVSTLTIQRTQQEDSAVYLCASSLARGTGGINEQFFGPGTRLTVL.

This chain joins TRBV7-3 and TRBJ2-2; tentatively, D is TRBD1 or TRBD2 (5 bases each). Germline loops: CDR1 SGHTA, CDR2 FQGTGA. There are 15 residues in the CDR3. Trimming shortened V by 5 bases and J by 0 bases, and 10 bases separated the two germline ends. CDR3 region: CASSREGPNTGELFF. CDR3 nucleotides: TGTGCCAGCAGCCGCGAGGGGCCGAACACCGGGGAGCTGTTTTTT.

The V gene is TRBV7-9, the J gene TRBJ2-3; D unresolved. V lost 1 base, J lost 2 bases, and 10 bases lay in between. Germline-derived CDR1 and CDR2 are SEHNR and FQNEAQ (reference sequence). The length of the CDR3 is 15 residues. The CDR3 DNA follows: TGTGCCAGCAGCTTAGGGCTATCCTACACAGATACGCAGTATTTT. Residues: CASSLGLSYTDTQYF.

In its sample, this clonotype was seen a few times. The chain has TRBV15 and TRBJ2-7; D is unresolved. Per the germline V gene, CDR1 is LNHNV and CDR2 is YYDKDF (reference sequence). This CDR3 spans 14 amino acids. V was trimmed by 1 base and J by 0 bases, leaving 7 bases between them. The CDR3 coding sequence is TGTGCCACCAGCAGAGTGGGAATCTCCTACGAGCAGTACTTC. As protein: CATSRVGISYEQYF.

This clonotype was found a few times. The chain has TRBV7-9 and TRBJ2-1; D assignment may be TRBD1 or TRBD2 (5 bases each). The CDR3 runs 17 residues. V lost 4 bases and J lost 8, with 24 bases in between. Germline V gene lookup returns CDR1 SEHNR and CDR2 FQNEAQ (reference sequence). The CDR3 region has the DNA TGTGCCAGCAGCTCCCGGGACCTCCCACTTATTATCCATGAGCAGTTCTTC. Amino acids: CASSSRDLPLIIHEQFF.

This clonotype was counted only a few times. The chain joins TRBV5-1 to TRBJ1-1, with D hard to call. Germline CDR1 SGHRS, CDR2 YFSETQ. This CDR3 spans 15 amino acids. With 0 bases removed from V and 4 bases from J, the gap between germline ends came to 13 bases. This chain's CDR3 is CASSLDVGAGTEAFF. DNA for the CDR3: TGCGCCAGCAGCTTGGATGTGGGCGCGGGCACTGAAGCTTTCTTT. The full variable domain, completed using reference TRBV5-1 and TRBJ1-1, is KAGVTQTPRYLIKTRGQQVTLSCSPISGHRSVSWYQQTPGQGLQFLFEYFSETQRNKGNFPGRFSGRQFSNSRSEMNVSTLELGDSALYLCASSLDVGAGTEAFFGQGTRLTVV.

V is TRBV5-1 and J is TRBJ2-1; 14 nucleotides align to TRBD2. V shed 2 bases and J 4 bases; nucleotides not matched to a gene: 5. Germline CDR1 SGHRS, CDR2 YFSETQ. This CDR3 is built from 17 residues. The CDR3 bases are TGCGCCAGCAGCTTACCCGGGACTAGCGGGGGATACAATGAGCAGTTCTTC. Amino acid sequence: CASSLPGTSGGYNEQFF.